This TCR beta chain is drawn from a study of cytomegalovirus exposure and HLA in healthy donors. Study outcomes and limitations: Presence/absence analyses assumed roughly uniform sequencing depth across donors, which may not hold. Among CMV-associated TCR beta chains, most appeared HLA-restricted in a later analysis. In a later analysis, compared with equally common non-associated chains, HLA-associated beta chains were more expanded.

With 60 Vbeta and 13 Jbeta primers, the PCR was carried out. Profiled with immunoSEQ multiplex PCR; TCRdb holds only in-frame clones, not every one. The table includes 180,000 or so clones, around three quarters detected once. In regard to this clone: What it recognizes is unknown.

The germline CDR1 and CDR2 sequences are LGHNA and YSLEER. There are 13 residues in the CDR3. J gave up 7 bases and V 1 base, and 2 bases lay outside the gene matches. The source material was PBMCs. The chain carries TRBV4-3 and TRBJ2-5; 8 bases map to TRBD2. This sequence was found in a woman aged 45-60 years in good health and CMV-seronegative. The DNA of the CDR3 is TGCGCCAGCAGCCAAGCCGGGGGGGCGACCCAGTACTTC. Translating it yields CASSQAGGATQYF.